This TCR beta chain was captured in a study of blood T cell repertoires in COVID-19. Assay: immunoSEQ multiplex PCR; the TCRdb copy retains only in-frame clones and omits some. The repertoire holds over 300,000 clones, with roughly nine tenths as singletons. Germline trimming cut 1 base from V and 8 bases from J; bases unmatched to any gene: 3. The CDR3 totals 13 residues. The chain recombines TRBV12-3 or TRBV12-4 with TRBJ1-2, with TRBD1 matching 8 bases. This clonotype originated in a man between 35 and 55 years old with acute or convalescent COVID-19. Sequences were obtained from peripheral blood. CDR3 DNA sequence: TGTGCCAGCAGTTTAGGGACAGGGCTCGGCTACACCTTC. It specifies CASSLGTGLGYTF.